Following are 7 T cell receptor beta chains from one sample sequenced in a study of low-dose radiotherapy and immunotherapy resistance in tumors. Alpha and beta chains were covered, as first-strand cDNA relied on TRAV- and TRBV-specific primers. Both a constant-region primer and a V-primer adapter served to amplify TCRs across roughly 20 PCR cycles. Each CDR3 protein is one row after TCRdb ran MiXCR on the reads. This sample has about 39,000 distinct CDR3 sequences, with roughly 28% found just once. The time point was: before trial treatment. The sample in question was PBMCs, obtained before treatment. These receptor sequences come from a male donor with gallbladder cancer.

The chain is built from TRBV24-1 and TRBJ1-5; D gene unclear. V was pared by 4 bases and J by 8 bases, with 11 bases between. Germline CDR1 is KGHDR and CDR2 is SFDVKD. The CDR3 runs to 13 residues. The CDR3 is CATSDLEDKPQHF. CDR3 in DNA: TGTGCCACCAGTGACCTGGAGGATAAGCCCCAGCATTTT.

Note on this clonotype: The DNA is omitted, as the CDR3 cannot be located on it reliably, and the CDR3 follows TCRdb's listing. V and J are TRBV10-3 and TRBJ2-2; TRBD1 reflects the table's D call only, with no check against the DNA. The CDR3 sequence runs 21 residues, both termini included. Germline V CDR1 and CDR2: ENHRY, SYGVKD. The CDR3 reads CAISESAGETNTGELFFFFFF.

This clonotype is judged medium-sized (0.01 to 0.1%). The chain uses TRBV6-6 and TRBJ1-5; possible D gene TRBD1, 5 bases. CDR1 MNHNY and CDR2 SVGAGI come from the germline V gene (reference sequence). The CDR3 is 17 amino acids. V was pared by 0 bases and J by 4 bases, with 16 bases between. The CDR3 DNA reads as TGTGCCAGCAGTTACTCGATGGGGGGGGTGGGGAATCAGCCCCAGCATTTT. Protein: CASSYSMGGVGNQPQHF.

Concerning this clonotype: This may arise from a read error, as a much more abundant clone is one base away. The chain links TRBV13 to TRBJ1-1, with TRBD1 identical over 8 bases. The CDR3 has 17 amino acids. Germline V gene sequence: CDR1 PRHDT, CDR2 FYEKMQ (reference sequence). Trimming cost V 6 bases and J 0 bases; bases outside gene matches: 12. CDR3 sequence: CASSKTGGNIVNTEAFF. As DNA, the CDR3 is TGTGCCAGCAGTAAAACAGGGGGAAATATTGTGAACACTGAAGCTTTCTTT.

Sample share makes this clonotype medium-sized. J is TRBJ2-7 and V is TRBV11-2, with 9 bases aligning to TRBD2. Per the germline V gene, CDR1 is SGHAT and CDR2 is FQNNGV. The CDR3 sequence is 14 residues long. The V gene end was trimmed by 0 bases and the J gene end by 10 bases; junction bases not matched to a gene: 7. CDR3 protein: CASSLEAGGESQYF. In DNA form, the CDR3 reads TGTGCCAGCAGCTTAGAAGCGGGAGGCGAATCCCAGTACTTC.

The rearrangement uses TRBV5-5 and TRBJ1-6; D is unresolved. Trimming shortened V by 4 bases and J by 8 bases, and 13 bases separated the two germline ends. Germline V gives CDR1 SGHKS, CDR2 YYEKEE (reference sequence). The CDR3 extends over 14 amino acids. CDR3 sequence: CASSPIPRDSPLHF. CDR3 DNA: TGTGCCAGCAGCCCGATTCCCCGGGATTCACCCCTCCACTTT.

The chain uses TRBV4-2 and TRBJ2-3, with 7 bases fitting TRBD2. Germline values: CDR1 LGHNA, CDR2 YNFKEQ. The CDR3 consists of 16 residues. V trimming: 1 base; J trimming: 2 bases; junction bases outside the gene matches: 6. In DNA form, the CDR3 reads TGTGCCAGCAGCCAAGTCGCGGGAGCCCTCACAGATACGCAGTATTTT. As protein: CASSQVAGALTDTQYF.